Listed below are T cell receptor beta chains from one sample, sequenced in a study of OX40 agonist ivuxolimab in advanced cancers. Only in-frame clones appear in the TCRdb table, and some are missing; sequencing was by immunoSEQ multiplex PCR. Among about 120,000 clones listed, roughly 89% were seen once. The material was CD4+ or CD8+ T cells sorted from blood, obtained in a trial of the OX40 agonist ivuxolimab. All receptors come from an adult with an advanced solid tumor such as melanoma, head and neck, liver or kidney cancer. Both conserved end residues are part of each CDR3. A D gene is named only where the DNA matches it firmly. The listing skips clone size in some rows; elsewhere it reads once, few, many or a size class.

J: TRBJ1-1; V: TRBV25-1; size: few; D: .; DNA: TGTGCCAGCAGTGTATACGACAGCCTCATGAACACTGAAGCTTTCTTT; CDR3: CASSVYDSLMNTEAFF
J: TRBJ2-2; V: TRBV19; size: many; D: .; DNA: TGTGCCAGTAGTCGCGCCGGGGAGCTGTTTTTT; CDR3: CASSRAGELFF
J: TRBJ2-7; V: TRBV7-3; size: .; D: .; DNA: TGTGCCAGCAGCGCTCCCCCTGGTCAGCAGTACTTC; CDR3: CASSAPPGQQYF
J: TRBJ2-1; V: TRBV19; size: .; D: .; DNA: TGTGCCAGTAGTATCCGGCAGCACAATGAGCAGTTCTTC; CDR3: CASSIRQHNEQFF
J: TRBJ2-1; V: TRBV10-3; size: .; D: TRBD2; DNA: TGTGCCATCAGAAACGCGGGAGGGTGGGATGAGCAGTTCTTC; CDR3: CAIRNAGGWDEQFF
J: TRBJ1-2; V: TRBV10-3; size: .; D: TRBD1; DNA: TGTGCCATCAGCACAGGGGCACATGGCTACACCTTC; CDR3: CAISTGAHGYTF
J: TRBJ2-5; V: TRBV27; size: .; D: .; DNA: TGTGCCAGCAGTTTAAAGGGGTCTCAAGAGACCCAGTACTTC; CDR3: CASSLKGSQETQYF
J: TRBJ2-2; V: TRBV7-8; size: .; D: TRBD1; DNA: TGTGCCAGCAGCTCTTTCCGCTTCCCACGACAGGGAGCCAACACCGGGGAGCTGTTTTTT; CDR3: CASSSFRFPRQGANTGELFF
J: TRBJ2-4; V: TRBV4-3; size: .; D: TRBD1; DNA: TGCGCCAGCAGCCGGAATTTCGGGACAGGGGAAAACATTCAGTACTTC; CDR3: CASSRNFGTGENIQYF
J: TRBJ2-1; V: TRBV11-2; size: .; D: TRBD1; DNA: TGTGCCAGCAGCTTTTCGGGACAGGCCTACAATGAGCAGTTCTTC; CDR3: CASSFSGQAYNEQFF
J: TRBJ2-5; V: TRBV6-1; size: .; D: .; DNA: TGTGCCAGCAGTGAAGCGTTTCCCAGTCACGAAGAGACCCAGTACTTC; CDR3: CASSEAFPSHEETQYF
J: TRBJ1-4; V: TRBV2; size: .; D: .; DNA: TGTGCCAGCAGTGCAGGGGCCTCAACTAATGAAAAACTGTTTTTT; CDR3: CASSAGASTNEKLFF
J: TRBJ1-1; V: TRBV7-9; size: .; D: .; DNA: TGTGCCAGCAGCCATGAGACAGGCTCACTTGAAGCTTTCTTT; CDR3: CASSHETGSLEAFF
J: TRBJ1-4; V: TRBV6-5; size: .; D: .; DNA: TGTGCCAGCAGTTCCTTGACCATCTGGGGTGAAAAACTGTTTTTT; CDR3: CASSSLTIWGEKLFF
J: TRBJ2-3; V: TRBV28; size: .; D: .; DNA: TGTGCCAGCAGTTTAAAGTGGGCAGGGACAGATACGCAGTATTTT; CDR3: CASSLKWAGTDTQYF
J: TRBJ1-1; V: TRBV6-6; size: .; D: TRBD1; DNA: TGTGCCAGCAGTTATCAGGCAGGGGGCACTGAAGCTTTCTTT; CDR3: CASSYQAGGTEAFF
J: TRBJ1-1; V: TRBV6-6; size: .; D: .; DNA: TGTGCCAGCAGTTTGAGTGGGTTTGCCACTGAAGCTTTCTTT; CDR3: CASSLSGFATEAFF
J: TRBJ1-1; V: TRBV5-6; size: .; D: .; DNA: TGTGCCAGCAGGGGGGCCCACACTGAAGCTTTCTTT; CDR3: CASRGAHTEAFF
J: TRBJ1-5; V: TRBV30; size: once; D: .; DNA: TGTGCCTGGGCATCTTCCAGGGTCCAGCCCCAGCATTTT; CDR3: CAWASSRVQPQHF
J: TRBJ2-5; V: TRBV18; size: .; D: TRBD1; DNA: TGTGCCAGCTCACCGACAGGGTGGCAAGAGACCCAGTACTTC; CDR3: CASSPTGWQETQYF
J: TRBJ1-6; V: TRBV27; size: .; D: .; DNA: TGTGCCAGCAGTTGGCACCCTAATTCACCCCTCCACTTT; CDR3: CASSWHPNSPLHF
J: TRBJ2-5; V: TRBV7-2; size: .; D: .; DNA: TGTGCCAGCACCTTAGGGGGAGCCGCAGAGACCCAGTACTTC; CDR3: CASTLGGAAETQYF
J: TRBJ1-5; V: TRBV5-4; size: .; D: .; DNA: TGTGCCAGCAGCACGAGGACGGATCAGCCCCAGCATTTT; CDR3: CASSTRTDQPQHF
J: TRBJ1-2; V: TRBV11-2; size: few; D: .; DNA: TGTGCCAGCAGCTTCAGATATGGCTACACCTTC; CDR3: CASSFRYGYTF
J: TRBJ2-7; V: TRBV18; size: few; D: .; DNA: TGTGCCAGCTCTGAGGAAGGGGCCCCGATCTACGAGCAGTACTTC; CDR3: CASSEEGAPIYEQYF
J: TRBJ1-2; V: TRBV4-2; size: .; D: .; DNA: TGTGCCAGCAGCCAACCTAGCAACACGGCGTCTGGCTACACCTTC; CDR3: CASSQPSNTASGYTF
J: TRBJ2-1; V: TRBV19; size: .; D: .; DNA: TGTGCCAGTAGTGTTTACAGGGACGCCCCAAGCGATGAGCAGTTCTTC; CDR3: CASSVYRDAPSDEQFF
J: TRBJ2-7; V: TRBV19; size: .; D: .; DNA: TGTGCCAGTAGTATAGGATCAGGGCCCTTCAATTCCCCCGACTACGAGCAGTACTTC; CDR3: CASSIGSGPFNSPDYEQYF
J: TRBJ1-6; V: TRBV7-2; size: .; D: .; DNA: TGTGCCAGCAGCTTAAACGGGAATTCACCCCTCCACTTT; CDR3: CASSLNGNSPLHF
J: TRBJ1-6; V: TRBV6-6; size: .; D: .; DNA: TGTGCCAGCAACCCAGGGAATTCACCCCTCCACTTT; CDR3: CASNPGNSPLHF
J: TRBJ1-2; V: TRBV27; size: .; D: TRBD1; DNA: TGTGCCAGCAAACCAGACAGGGTGGGTGGCTACACCTTC; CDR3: CASKPDRVGGYTF
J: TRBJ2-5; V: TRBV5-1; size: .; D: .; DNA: TGCGCCAGCAGCAGGGTGATCGGGGAGACCCAGTACTTC; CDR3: CASSRVIGETQYF
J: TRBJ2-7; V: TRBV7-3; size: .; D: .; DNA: TGTGCCAGCAGCTTAAACCCCCCCGGTAGCTTTCCCTACGAGCAGTACTTC; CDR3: CASSLNPPGSFPYEQYF
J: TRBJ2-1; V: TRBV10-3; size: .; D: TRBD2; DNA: TGTGCCATCAGTGCCGGCGGGAGGGGATGGAATGAGCAGTTCTTC; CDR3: CAISAGGRGWNEQFF
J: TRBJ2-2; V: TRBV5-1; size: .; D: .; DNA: TGCGCCAGCAGCTTCGAAATGGTGGGCACCGGGGAGCTGTTTTTT; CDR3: CASSFEMVGTGELFF
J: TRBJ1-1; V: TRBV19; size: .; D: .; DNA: TGTGCCAGTAGTGAACCTGCAGCGAACACTGAAGCTTTCTTT; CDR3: CASSEPAANTEAFF
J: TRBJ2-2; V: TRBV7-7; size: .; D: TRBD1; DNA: TGTGCTAGCAGCTTATCGACAGGGATTGCCGGGGAGCTGTTTTTT; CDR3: CASSLSTGIAGELFF